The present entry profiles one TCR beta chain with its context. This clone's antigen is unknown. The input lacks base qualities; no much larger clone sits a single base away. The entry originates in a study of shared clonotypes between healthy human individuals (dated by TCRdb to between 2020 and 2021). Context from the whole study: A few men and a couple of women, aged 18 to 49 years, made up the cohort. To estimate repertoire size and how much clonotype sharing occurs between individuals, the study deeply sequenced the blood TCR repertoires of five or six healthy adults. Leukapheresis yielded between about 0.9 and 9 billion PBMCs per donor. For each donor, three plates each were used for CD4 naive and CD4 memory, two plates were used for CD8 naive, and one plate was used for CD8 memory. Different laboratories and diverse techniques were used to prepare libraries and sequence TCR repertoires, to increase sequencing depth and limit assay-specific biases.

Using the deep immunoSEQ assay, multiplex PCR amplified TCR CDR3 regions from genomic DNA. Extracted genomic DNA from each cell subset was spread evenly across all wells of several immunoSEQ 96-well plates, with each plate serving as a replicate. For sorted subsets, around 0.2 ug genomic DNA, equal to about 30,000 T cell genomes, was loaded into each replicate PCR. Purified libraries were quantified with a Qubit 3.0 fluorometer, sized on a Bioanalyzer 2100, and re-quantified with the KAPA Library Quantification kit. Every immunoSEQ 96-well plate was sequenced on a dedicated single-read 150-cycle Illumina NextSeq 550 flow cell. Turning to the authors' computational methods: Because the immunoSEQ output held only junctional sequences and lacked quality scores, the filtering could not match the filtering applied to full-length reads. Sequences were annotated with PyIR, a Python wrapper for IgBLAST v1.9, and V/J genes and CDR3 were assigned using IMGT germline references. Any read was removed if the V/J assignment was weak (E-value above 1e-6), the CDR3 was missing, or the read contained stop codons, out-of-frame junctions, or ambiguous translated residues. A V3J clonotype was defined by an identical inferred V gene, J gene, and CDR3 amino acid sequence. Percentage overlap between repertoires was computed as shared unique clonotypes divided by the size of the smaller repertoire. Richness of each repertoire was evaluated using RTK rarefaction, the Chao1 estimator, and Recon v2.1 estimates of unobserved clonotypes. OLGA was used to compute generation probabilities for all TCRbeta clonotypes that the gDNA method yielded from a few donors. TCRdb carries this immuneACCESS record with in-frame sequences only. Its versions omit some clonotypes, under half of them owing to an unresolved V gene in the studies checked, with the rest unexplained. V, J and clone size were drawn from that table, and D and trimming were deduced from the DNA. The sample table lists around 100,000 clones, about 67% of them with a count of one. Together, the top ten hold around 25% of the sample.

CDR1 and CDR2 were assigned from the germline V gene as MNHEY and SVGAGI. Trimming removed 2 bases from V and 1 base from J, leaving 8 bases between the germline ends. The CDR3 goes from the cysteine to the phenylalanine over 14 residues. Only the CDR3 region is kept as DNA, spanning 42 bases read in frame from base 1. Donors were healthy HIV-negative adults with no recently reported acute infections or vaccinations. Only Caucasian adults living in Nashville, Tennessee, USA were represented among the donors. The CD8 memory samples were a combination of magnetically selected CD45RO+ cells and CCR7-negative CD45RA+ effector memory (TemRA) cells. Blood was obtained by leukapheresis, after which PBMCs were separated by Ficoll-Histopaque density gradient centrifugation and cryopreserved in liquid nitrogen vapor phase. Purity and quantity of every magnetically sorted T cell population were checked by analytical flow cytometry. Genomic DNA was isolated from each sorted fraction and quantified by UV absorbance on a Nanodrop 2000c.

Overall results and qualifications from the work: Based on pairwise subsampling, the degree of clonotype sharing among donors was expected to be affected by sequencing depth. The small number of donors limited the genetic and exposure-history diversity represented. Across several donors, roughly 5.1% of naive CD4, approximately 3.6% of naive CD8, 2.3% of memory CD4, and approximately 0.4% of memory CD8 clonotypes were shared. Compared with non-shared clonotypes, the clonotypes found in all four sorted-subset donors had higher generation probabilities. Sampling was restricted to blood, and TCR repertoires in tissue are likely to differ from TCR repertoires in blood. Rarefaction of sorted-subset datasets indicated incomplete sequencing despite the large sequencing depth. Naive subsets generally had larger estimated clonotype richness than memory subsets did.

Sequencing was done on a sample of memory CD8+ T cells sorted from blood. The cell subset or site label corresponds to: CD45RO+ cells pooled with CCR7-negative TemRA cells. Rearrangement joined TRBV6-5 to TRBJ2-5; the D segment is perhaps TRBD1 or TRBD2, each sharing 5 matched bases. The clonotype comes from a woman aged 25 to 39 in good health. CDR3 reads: CASSYRGPQETQYF. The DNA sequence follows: TGTGCCAGCAGTTACAGGGGACCCCAAGAGACCCAGTACTTC.